A single sample is the source of the 10 T cell receptor beta chains below, sequenced in a study of T cells in Graves' hyperthyroidism and ophthalmopathy. Authors of the study amplified TCR beta CDR3 regions from RNA transcripts. TCR CDR3 regions were first amplified by RT-PCR with HTBI primers. Via MiXCR, TCRdb re-called the multiplex PCR reads, giving one row per CDR3 protein. This table has some 580,000 distinct CDR3 sequences, roughly 15% appearing once. Source material: blood. The receptors originated from a woman between 40 and 50 years old with Graves' ophthalmopathy.

This clonotype was detected only a few times. This chain uses TRBV18 with TRBJ1-1, with no clear D. From germline, CDR1 is KGHSH and CDR2 LQKENI. Trimming stripped 0 bases from V and 6 bases from J, with 8 bases between. The CDR3 runs to 13 residues. The CDR3: CASSPPGGPEAFF. The CDR3 DNA follows: TGTGCCAGCTCACCACCGGGAGGTCCTGAAGCTTTCTTT.

To note about this clonotype: With a much larger clone just one base away, this may be a read error. The conserved phenylalanine or tryptophan normally closing the CDR3 is absent here, so this likely arose from a read error. J is TRBJ2-7 and V is TRBV15, with a tentative D call TRBD1 (6 bases). From germline, CDR1 is LNHNV and CDR2 YYDKDF (reference sequence). The V and J ends lost 3 bases and 2 bases respectively, with 17 bases between them. The CDR3 is 16 residues long. CDR3 sequence reads: CATSRSSGQTTYEQYL. CDR3 DNA sequence: TGTGCCACCAGCAGGAGCTCCGGACAGACTACCTACGAGCAGTACCTC.

The table lists this clonotype with many counts. The chain has TRBV20-1 and TRBJ2-7; TRBD2 might be the D (6 bases). The CDR3 loop spans 13 amino acids. V gave up 6 bases and J gave up 6 bases, with 18 bases separating them. Germline V gene lookup returns CDR1 DFQATT and CDR2 SNEGSKA (reference sequence). This chain's CDR3 is CSAGSGGTVEQYF. CDR3 bases: TGCAGTGCGGGTTCGGGCGGGACGGTCGAGCAGTACTTC.

This clonotype was counted ten times or more. Germline is not matched at one junction end, which may reflect a read error. The chain combines TRBV5-1 with TRBJ2-3; 7 bases fit TRBD2. Germline V CDR1 and CDR2: SGHRS, YFSETQ. There are 14 residues in the CDR3. The CDR3 region is CASSLRLAADTQSF. The CDR3 bases are TGCGCCAGCAGCTTACGACTAGCTGCAGATACGCAGTCTTTT.

This clonotype was detected a few times. The chain carries TRBV29-1 and TRBJ2-3; D is ambiguous. The CDR3 covers 14 residues. Trimming removed 1 base at V and 3 bases at J, with 11 bases between. CDR1 SQVTM and CDR2 ANQGSEA come from the germline V gene. The CDR3 region has the DNA TGCAGCGTTGAAGTCGGCCGCTCGACAGATACGCAGTATTTT. Translation: CSVEVGRSTDTQYF.

The table lists this clonotype with many counts. The chain couples TRBV7-4 to TRBJ2-3, with 13 bases aligning to TRBD2. Germline lookup yields CDR1 SGHVT and CDR2 SQSDAQ. V gave up 4 bases and J gave up 4 bases; unmatched junction bases: 17. The CDR3 loop spans 20 amino acids. CDR3 loop: CASSSSPELAGGPGPDTQYF. The CDR3, as DNA: TGTGCCAGCAGCTCCTCACCCGAACTAGCGGGAGGGCCCGGACCAGATACGCAGTATTTT.

This clonotype came up many times. V usage is TRBV20-1 and J usage is TRBJ2-7; the match to TRBD2 covers 7 bases. The CDR3 has 14 residues. The V and J ends lost 0 bases and 6 bases, in that order; junction bases with no gene match: 8. The V gene's germline CDR1 is DFQATT and CDR2 SNEGSKA (reference sequence). CDR3 in DNA: TGCAGTGCTAGAGAGTCGGGAGGTCCGTTCGAGCAGTACTTC. Translated: CSARESGGPFEQYF.

This clonotype appeared many times. The chain uses TRBV18 and TRBJ1-2; a possible D gene is TRBD1 (6 bases). The CDR3 has 15 amino acids. Between the trimmed V and J ends, which lost 4 bases and 7 bases, there was a span of 19 bases. The V gene's germline CDR1 is KGHSH and CDR2 LQKENI. The CDR3, as DNA: TGTGCCAGCTCACGAGTAGGGGGGGCTCTTCGTGGCTACACCTTC. Its translation: CASSRVGGALRGYTF.

This clonotype was detected ten times or more. The chain carries TRBV5-1 and TRBJ1-1; TRBD1 aligns across 9 bases. CDR1 and CDR2 from the germline V gene are SGHRS and YFSETQ. The trim removed 4 bases at V and 3 bases at J, leaving 7 bases unmatched. The CDR3 extends over 15 amino acids. CDR3 sequence (DNA): TGCGCCAGCAGCCTGGGACAGGGAAGGGACACTGAAGCTTTCTTT. This codes for CASSLGQGRDTEAFF.

Written as DNA, the CDR3 is TGTGCCAGCAGCTTAGGGGGGACTAGCGGGGTCGCGTTCTTC. Amino acids: CASSLGGTSGVAFF. V and J are TRBV7-6 and TRBJ2-1, with 13 nucleotides matching TRBD2. This CDR3 is 14 amino acids long. Germline CDR1 is SGHVS and CDR2 is FNYEAQ. The V gene end was trimmed by 1 base and the J gene end by 15 bases; junction bases not matched to a gene: 6. The whole variable domain, filled in from reference TRBV7-6 and TRBJ2-1, reads GAGVSQSPRYKVTKRGQDVALRCDPISGHVSLYWYRQALGQGPEFLTYFNYEAQQDKSGLPNDRFSAERPEGSISTLTIQRTEQRDSAMYRCASSLGGTSGVAFFGPGTRLTVL.